One sample yielded the 27 T cell receptor beta chains listed below, sequenced in a study of T cell responses to AZD1222 COVID-19 vaccine (dated by TCRdb to the early 2020s). Libraries were made using the immunoSEQ multiplex PCR assay. This immuneACCESS table, as held by TCRdb, lists in-frame sequences with V and J called but not all clones. Of the missing ones, under half trace to an unresolved V gene in checked studies; the others have no known cause. The sample table contains 75,000 to 90,000 clones; only one count was recorded for 90% of them. The ten top clones hold 5.2% of the sample. This specimen's time point label, interpreted: baseline before first vaccination. The specimen comprised peripheral blood, sampled on day 0 of AZD1222 vaccination. These receptors were collected from an adult in good health.

The gene calls are TRBV5-6 and TRBJ1-2; D is unclear. With 4 bases removed from V and 5 bases from J, the gap between germline ends came to 6 bases. The CDR3 runs to 11 residues. Germline V gene sequence: CDR1 SGHDT, CDR2 YYEEEE. DNA of the CDR3: TGTGCCAGCAGCGTGAGATATGGCTACACCTTC. It yields the protein CASSVRYGYTF. The variable domain in full, with the rest retrieved from reference TRBV5-6 and TRBJ1-2, is DAGVTQSPTHLIKTRGQQVTLRCSPKSGHDTVSWYQQALGQGPQFIFQYYEEEERQRGNFPDRFSGHQFPNYSSELNVNALLLGDSALYLCASSVRYGYTFGSGTRLTVV.

The chain couples TRBV4-2 to TRBJ2-1; no firm D call. V was pared by 1 base and J by 0 bases, with 10 bases between. This CDR3 contains 16 residues. The germline V gene encodes CDR1 LGHNA and CDR2 YNFKEQ. The CDR3 is CASSQVTLSSYNEQFF. Here the CDR3 DNA reads TGTGCCAGCAGCCAAGTGACCTTAAGCTCCTACAATGAGCAGTTCTTC.

The rearrangement joins TRBV11-2 to TRBJ1-3; 8 nucleotides match TRBD1. The CDR3 is 15 amino acids. Losses at the gene ends were 2 bases for V and 4 bases for J; bases not matched to a gene: 4. Germline V gene sequence: CDR1 SGHAT, CDR2 FQNNGV. This CDR3 reads CASSLSTGGGNTIYF. The CDR3 DNA reads TGTGCCAGCAGCTTATCAACAGGGGGAGGAAACACCATATATTTT.

This chain joins TRBV27 and TRBJ2-7; D unclear. Germline values: CDR1 MNHEY, CDR2 SMNVEV (reference sequence). V lost 0 bases and J lost 3, with 9 bases in between. The CDR3 extends over 14 amino acids. The CDR3: CASSLSLRLYEQYF. The DNA of the CDR3 is TGTGCCAGCAGTTTATCGCTAAGGCTCTACGAGCAGTACTTC.

CDR3 sequence reads: CASSLEGTVGSPLHF. As DNA, the CDR3 is TGTGCCAGCAGCCTCGAAGGGACAGTTGGTTCACCCCTCCACTTT. The chain has TRBV6-4 and TRBJ1-6; 7 bases are a match to TRBD1. The CDR3 extends over 15 amino acids. The germline gives CDR1 MRHNA, CDR2 SNTAGT. V was clipped by 6 bases and J by 9 bases; unmatched bases: 11.

This clone was recorded once. The CDR3 region is CASSYRTGPSNSPLHF. CDR3 DNA sequence: TGTGCCAGCAGTTACAGGACAGGGCCCAGTAATTCACCCCTCCACTTT. This chain joins TRBV6-5 and TRBJ1-6; 8 positions match TRBD1. Losses at the gene ends were 2 bases for V and 6 bases for J; bases not matched to a gene: 6. This CDR3 is built from 16 residues. The germline gives CDR1 MNHEY, CDR2 SVGAGI.

In DNA, the CDR3 is TGTGCCAGTAGTATAGTAGCGGGGGCATTGACTGAAGCTTTCTTT. This sequence encodes CASSIVAGALTEAFF. The chain combines TRBV19 with TRBJ1-1; possible D gene TRBD1, 6 bases. V dropped 1 base and J dropped 5 bases, with 14 bases sitting between them. The germline V gene has CDR1 LNHDA and CDR2 SQIVND (reference sequence). This CDR3 is built from 15 residues.

The chain uses TRBV9 and TRBJ1-2, with TRBD1 matching over 8 bases. Per germline, CDR1 SGDLS and CDR2 YYNGEE. Trimming at V came to 2 bases and at J to 1 base, leaving 1 base not matched to a gene. This CDR3 contains 14 residues. CDR3 sequence reads: CASSVGQGNYGYTF. The CDR3 DNA reads as TGTGCCAGCAGCGTCGGACAGGGTAACTATGGCTACACCTTC.

The chain joins TRBV27 to TRBJ2-3; D unresolved. Germline CDR1 MNHEY, CDR2 SMNVEV (reference sequence). V was cut by 4 bases and J by 6 bases, with 14 bases left in between. CDR3 length equals 14 residues. The CDR3 loop reads CASSSLPPHDTQYF. DNA for the CDR3: TGTGCCAGCAGTTCCCTCCCCCCGCATGATACGCAGTATTTT.

This clone was found once. This chain joins TRBV2 and TRBJ1-1; 8 nucleotides agree with TRBD1. The CDR3 is 15 amino acids. Germline V gene sequence: CDR1 SNHLY, CDR2 FYNNEI. Trimming took 6 bases from V and 4 from J; bases not matched to a gene: 10. The CDR3 protein is CASRTAGGLGTEAFF. The DNA of the CDR3 is TGTGCCAGCAGGACCGCAGGGGGCTTGGGCACTGAAGCTTTCTTT. The full variable domain, with the rest looked up from reference TRBV2 and TRBJ1-1, is EPEVTQTPSHQVTQMGQEVILRCVPISNHLYFYWYRQILGQKVEFLVSFYNNEISEKSEIFDDQFSVERPDGSNFTLKIRSTKLEDSAMYFCASRTAGGLGTEAFFGQGTRLTVV.

This chain joins TRBV18 and TRBJ1-4, with 7 nucleotides matching TRBD1. Germline CDR1 is KGHSH and CDR2 is LQKENI. The CDR3 consists of 15 residues. V lost 3 bases, J lost 6 bases, and 7 bases stayed unmatched. CDR3 amino acids: CASSPDRERDEKLFF. The CDR3 DNA reads as TGTGCCAGCTCACCCGACAGGGAGCGGGATGAAAAACTGTTTTTT.

The chain employs TRBV10-3 and TRBJ1-1; TRBD1 matches at 7 bases. Germline values: CDR1 ENHRY, CDR2 SYGVKD. V gave up 3 bases and J gave up 11 bases; unmatched junction bases: 12. The CDR3 contains 14 residues. In nucleotides, the CDR3 is TGTGCCATCAGTGACCGTGGTAAAACAGGGGAGGCTTTCTTT. This gives the protein CAISDRGKTGEAFF.

The V and J genes are TRBV5-6 and TRBJ1-3; 8 bases are shared with TRBD1. Germline V gene lookup returns CDR1 SGHDT and CDR2 YYEEEE. The CDR3 sequence is 13 residues long. Trimming at V came to 1 base and at J to 6 bases, leaving 0 bases not matched to a gene. This chain's CDR3 is CASSLQGANTIYF. Here the CDR3 DNA reads TGTGCCAGCAGCTTGCAGGGGGCAAACACCATATATTTT.

This chain links TRBV7-2 with TRBJ2-1; D assignment may be TRBD1 or TRBD2 (5 bases each). The germline V gene has CDR1 SGHTA and CDR2 FQGNSA. Trimming left V 1 base short and J 0 bases short, with 10 bases between. This CDR3 spans 16 amino acids. CDR3 protein: CASSLDGANSYNEQFF. Written as DNA, the CDR3 is TGTGCCAGCAGCTTAGACGGGGCTAACTCCTACAATGAGCAGTTCTTC.

The chain carries TRBV7-2 and TRBJ2-2, with 8 bases identical to TRBD2. Germline V gene sequence: CDR1 SGHTA, CDR2 FQGNSA. The junction had 7 bases not matched to a gene; V was cut back by 1 base and J by 9 bases. This CDR3 contains 15 residues. In DNA, the CDR3 is TGTGCCAGCAGCTTAGATCCCGGGGGGGCCCGGGAGCTGTTTTTT. Protein product: CASSLDPGGARELFF.

J is TRBJ2-7 and V is TRBV6-5; 9 nucleotides match TRBD2. Germline V gene data show CDR1 as MNHEY and CDR2 as SVGAGI. The CDR3 totals 15 residues. V shed 7 bases, J shed 5 bases, and the junction held 12 bases outside the gene matches. The CDR3 is CASTNRAGGSHEQYF. CDR3 DNA: TGTGCCAGCACCAATAGGGCGGGGGGGTCGCACGAGCAGTACTTC.

CDR3 amino acids: CASSLAEGVAFF. The CDR3 DNA sequence: TGTGCCAGCAGCTTAGCGGAGGGGGTGGCTTTCTTT. V is TRBV7-8 and J is TRBJ1-1, with D possibly matching TRBD1 (6 bases). V shed 0 bases and J shed 11 bases, with 10 bases lying between them. The CDR3 is 12 residues long. Germline V gene data show CDR1 as SGHVS and CDR2 as FQNEAQ.

The chain links TRBV6-1 to TRBJ1-1; D gene ambiguous. V lost 2 bases, J lost 0 bases, and 10 bases lay in between. From germline, CDR1 is MNHNS and CDR2 SASEGT. The CDR3 length is 15 residues. The CDR3 sequence: CASSEPSIMNTEAFF. In DNA form, the CDR3 reads TGTGCCAGCAGTGAACCTTCCATCATGAACACTGAAGCTTTCTTT.

The chain joins TRBV11-3 to TRBJ2-3; 13 nucleotides agree with TRBD2. The CDR3 contains 16 residues. CDR1 is SGHNT and CDR2 is YENEEA in the germline V gene. V trimming: 5 bases; J trimming: 5 bases; junction bases outside the gene matches: 7. CDR3 loop: CASSPGLAGALDTQYF. The DNA of the CDR3 is TGTGCCAGCAGCCCCGGACTAGCGGGGGCCTTAGATACGCAGTATTTT. The full variable domain, rest sourced from reference TRBV11-3 and TRBJ2-3, is EAGVVQSPRYKIIEKKQPVAFWCNPISGHNTLYWYLQNLGQGPELLIRYENEEAVDDSQLPKDRFSAERLKGVDSTLKIQPAELGDSAVYLCASSPGLAGALDTQYFGPGTRLTVL.

This clone turned up a few times. The CDR3 loop is CASRGEGGTAFF. CDR3 nucleotides: TGCGCCAGCAGAGGGGAAGGGGGAACAGCTTTCTTT. This chain joins TRBV5-1 and TRBJ1-1; D possibly corresponds to TRBD1 (6 bases). Germline loops: CDR1 SGHRS, CDR2 YFSETQ. The CDR3 has 12 amino acids. The ends were cut back, 5 bases at V and 10 bases at J, with 15 bases in the middle.

The chain combines TRBV12-3 or TRBV12-4 with TRBJ2-1, with D uncertain. V was pared by 6 bases and J by 5 bases, with 5 bases between. This CDR3 contains 11 residues. This CDR3 is CASSRHNEQFF. The CDR3 DNA reads TGTGCCAGCAGCCGTCACAATGAGCAGTTCTTC.

CDR3 sequence (DNA): TGTGCCAGCAGCCTGGGACAGGGGGCTTCTGAAGCTTTCTTT. It codes for CASSLGQGASEAFF. V is TRBV5-4 and J is TRBJ1-1; the match to TRBD1 covers 12 bases. CDR3 size: 14 residues. Germline V CDR1 and CDR2: SGHNT, YYREEE (reference sequence). With 4 bases clipped from V and 6 bases from J, the junction kept 4 bases outside the gene matches.

The rearrangement links TRBV5-1 to TRBJ2-5; D call uncertain. This CDR3 spans 13 amino acids. The V gene lost 1 base and the J gene lost 2 bases, with 6 bases spanning the gap. The germline V gene has CDR1 SGHRS and CDR2 YFSETQ. The CDR3 sequence is CASSLSGQETQYF. Here the CDR3 DNA reads TGCGCCAGCAGCTTGAGTGGGCAAGAGACCCAGTACTTC.

The chain couples TRBV10-3 to TRBJ1-4, with no clear D. Looked up from germline, CDR1 is ENHRY and CDR2 is SYGVKD. The CDR3 has 14 amino acids. The ends were cut back, 0 bases at V and 3 bases at J, with 5 bases in the middle. CDR3 residues: CAISESPANEKLFF. Written as DNA, the CDR3 is TGTGCCATCAGTGAGTCGCCAGCTAATGAAAAACTGTTTTTT.

In DNA, the CDR3 is TGTGCCAGCTCATCGGCTCGGACAGGGACAGGGGAAAAACTGTTTTTT. Its translation: CASSSARTGTGEKLFF. The genes are TRBV18 and TRBJ1-4, with TRBD1 matching over 9 bases. V gave up 5 bases and J gave up 8 bases; unmatched junction bases: 12. Germline loops: CDR1 KGHSH, CDR2 LQKENI. CDR3 length equals 16 residues.

This clone was picked up one time. The chain links TRBV28 to TRBJ2-7; weak D call: TRBD2 (5 bases). Germline-derived CDR1 and CDR2 are MDHEN and SYDVKM. The CDR3 has 14 residues. With 1 base removed from V and 6 bases from J, the gap between germline ends came to 13 bases. Here the CDR3 DNA reads TGTGCCAGCAGTTTATTTCGGTCGAGGGTCGAGCAGTACTTC. It translates to CASSLFRSRVEQYF.

V is TRBV3-1 (or the pseudogene TRBV3-2) and J is TRBJ2-1, with TRBD2 as a possible D gene (6 bases). Germline CDR1 reads LGHDT; CDR2 reads YNNKEL (reference sequence). The CDR3 has 17 amino acids. Trimming took off 4 bases at V and 3 bases at J, with 19 bases between the two ends. The CDR3 spells CASSRAVPQRVYNEQFF. As DNA, the CDR3 is TGTGCCAGCAGCCGCGCTGTCCCCCAGCGGGTCTACAATGAGCAGTTCTTC.